The clone carrying this T cell receptor (beta chain) was seen a handful of times. Trimming shortened V by 0 bases and J by 3 bases, and 10 bases separated the two germline ends. From germline, CDR1 is SGHRS and CDR2 YFSETQ. The CDR3 loop spans 14 amino acids. This entry comes from a study of blood T cell repertoires in COVID-19. Study-wide context: Acute-phase and convalescent COVID-19 samples originated in the United States, Italy and Spain. From T cells, B-cell-depleted T cells, or PBMCs came the material, which was cDNA or gDNA.

Authors' processing steps: Amplification from reference gene primers served as the basis for estimated nucleated cell counts. The table came from immunoSEQ multiplex PCR; TCRdb's copy has only in-frame clones and leaves some out. Clone size and the V and J calls come from that table; the DNA yielded D and trimming. Found here are approximately 210,000 clones, approximately 87% of them singletons; the top ten hold about 0.81%. The sequenced sample consisted of peripheral blood. This receptor was obtained from a woman aged 70-85 years with acute or convalescent COVID-19. This chain joins TRBV5-1 and TRBJ2-7; no clear D gene. CDR3 residues: CASSLAVGDYEQYF. The CDR3 DNA follows: TGCGCCAGCAGCTTGGCCGTGGGCGACTACGAGCAGTACTTC. The variable domain in full, with the rest retrieved from reference TRBV5-1 and TRBJ2-7, is KAGVTQTPRYLIKTRGQQVTLSCSPISGHRSVSWYQQTPGQGLQFLFEYFSETQRNKGNFPGRFSGRQFSNSRSEMNVSTLELGDSALYLCASSLAVGDYEQYFGPGTRLTVT.